What follows describes a single T cell receptor beta chain. V trimming: 5 bases; J trimming: 6 bases; junction bases outside the gene matches: 8. Per germline, CDR1 SGHTA and CDR2 FQGNSA. The CDR3 is made up of 15 amino acids. The assay was immunoSEQ multiplex PCR, and TCRdb's table has in-frame clones only and misses some. The table has 120,000 or so clones, about 79% seen once. The data were taken from a study of blood T cell repertoires in COVID-19. The TCR comes from a man in his forties or fifties with active or convalescent COVID-19. Sequences were obtained from peripheral blood. The rearrangement links TRBV7-2 to TRBJ2-1, with TRBD2 identical over 9 bases. The CDR3 here is CASSPRRGGSNEQFF. CDR3 DNA: TGTGCCAGCAGCCCCAGGCGGGGGGGCAGCAATGAGCAGTTCTTC.